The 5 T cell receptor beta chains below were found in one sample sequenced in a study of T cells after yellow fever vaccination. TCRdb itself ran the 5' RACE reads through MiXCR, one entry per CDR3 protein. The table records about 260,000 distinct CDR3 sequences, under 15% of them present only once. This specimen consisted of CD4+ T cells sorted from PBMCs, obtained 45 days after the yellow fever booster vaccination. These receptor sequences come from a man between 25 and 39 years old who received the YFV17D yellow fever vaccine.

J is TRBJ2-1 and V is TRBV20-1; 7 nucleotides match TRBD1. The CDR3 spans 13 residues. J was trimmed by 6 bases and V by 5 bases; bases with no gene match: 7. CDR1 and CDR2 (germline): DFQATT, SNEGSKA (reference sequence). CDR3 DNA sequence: TGCAGTGCTCCCCGGACAGGATCCAATGAGCAGTTCTTC. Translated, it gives CSAPRTGSNEQFF.

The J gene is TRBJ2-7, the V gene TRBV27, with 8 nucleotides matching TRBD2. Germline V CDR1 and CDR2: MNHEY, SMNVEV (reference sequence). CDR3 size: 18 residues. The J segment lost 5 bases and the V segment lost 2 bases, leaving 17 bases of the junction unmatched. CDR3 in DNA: TGTGCCAGCAGTTTAATCGGTTTACGGGGACTAGTCATTAACGAGCAGTACTTC. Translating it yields CASSLIGLRGLVINEQYF.

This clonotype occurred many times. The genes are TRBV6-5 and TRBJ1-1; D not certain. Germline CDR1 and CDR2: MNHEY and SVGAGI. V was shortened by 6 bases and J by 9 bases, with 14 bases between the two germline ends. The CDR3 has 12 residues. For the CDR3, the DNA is TGTGCCAGCAGCCCTATCCGCGGGAAAGCTTTCTTT. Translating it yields CASSPIRGKAFF.

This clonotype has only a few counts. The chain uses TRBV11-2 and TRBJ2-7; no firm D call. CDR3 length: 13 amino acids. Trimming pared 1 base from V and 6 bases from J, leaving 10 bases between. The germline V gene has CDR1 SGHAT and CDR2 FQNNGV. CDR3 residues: CASSLAAEGEQYF. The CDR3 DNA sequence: TGTGCCAGCAGCTTAGCTGCAGAAGGCGAGCAGTACTTC.

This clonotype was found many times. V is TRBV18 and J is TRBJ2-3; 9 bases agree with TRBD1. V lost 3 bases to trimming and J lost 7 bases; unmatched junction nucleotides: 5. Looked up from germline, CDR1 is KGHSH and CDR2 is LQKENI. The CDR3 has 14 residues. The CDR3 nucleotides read TGTGCCAGCTCACCGAGGACAGGGGAATATACGCAGTATTTT. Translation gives CASSPRTGEYTQYF.